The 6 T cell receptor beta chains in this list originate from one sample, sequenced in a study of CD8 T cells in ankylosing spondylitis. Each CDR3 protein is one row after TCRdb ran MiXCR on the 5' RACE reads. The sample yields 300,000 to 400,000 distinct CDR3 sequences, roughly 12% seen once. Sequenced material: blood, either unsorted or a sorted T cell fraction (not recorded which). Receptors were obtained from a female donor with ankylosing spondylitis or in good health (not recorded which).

CDR3 residues: CASSLQVLNTEAFF. CDR3 DNA: TGTGCCAGCAGCTTACAGGTACTGAACACTGAAGCTTTCTTT. The V gene is TRBV7-3, the J gene TRBJ1-1; D uncertain. The CDR3 is 14 residues long. Per the germline V gene, CDR1 is SGHTA and CDR2 is FQGTGA. Trimming left V 2 bases short and J 0 bases short, with 7 bases between.

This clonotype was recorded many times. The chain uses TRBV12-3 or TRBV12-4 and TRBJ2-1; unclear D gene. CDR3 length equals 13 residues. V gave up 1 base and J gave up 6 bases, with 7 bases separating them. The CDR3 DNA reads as TGTGCCAGCAGTTTAGAACTATTCAATGAGCAGTTCTTC. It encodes CASSLELFNEQFF.

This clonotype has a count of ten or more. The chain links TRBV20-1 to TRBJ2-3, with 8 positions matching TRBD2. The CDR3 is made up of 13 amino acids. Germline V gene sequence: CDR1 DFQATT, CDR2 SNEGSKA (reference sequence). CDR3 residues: CSPAGVRGDTQYF. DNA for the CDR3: TGCAGCCCAGCGGGAGTGAGAGGGGATACGCAGTATTTT.

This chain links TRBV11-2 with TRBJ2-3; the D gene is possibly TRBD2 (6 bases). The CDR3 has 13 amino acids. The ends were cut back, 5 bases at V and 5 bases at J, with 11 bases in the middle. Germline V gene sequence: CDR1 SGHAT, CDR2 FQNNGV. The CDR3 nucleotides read TGTGCCAGCAGCCGACCGACTAGAGATACGCAGTATTTT. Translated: CASSRPTRDTQYF.

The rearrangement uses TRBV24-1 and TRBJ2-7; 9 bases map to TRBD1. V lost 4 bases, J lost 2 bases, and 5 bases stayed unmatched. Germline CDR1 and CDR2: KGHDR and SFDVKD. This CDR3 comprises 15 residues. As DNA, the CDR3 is TGTGCCACCAGTGACCCGGGACAGGGCGCCTACGAGCAGTACTTC. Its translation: CATSDPGQGAYEQYF.

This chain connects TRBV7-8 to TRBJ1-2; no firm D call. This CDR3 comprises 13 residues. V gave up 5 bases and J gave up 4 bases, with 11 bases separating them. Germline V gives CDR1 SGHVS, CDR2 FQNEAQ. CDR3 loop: CASSRMPPYGYTF. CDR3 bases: TGTGCCAGCAGCCGCATGCCCCCCTATGGCTACACCTTC.